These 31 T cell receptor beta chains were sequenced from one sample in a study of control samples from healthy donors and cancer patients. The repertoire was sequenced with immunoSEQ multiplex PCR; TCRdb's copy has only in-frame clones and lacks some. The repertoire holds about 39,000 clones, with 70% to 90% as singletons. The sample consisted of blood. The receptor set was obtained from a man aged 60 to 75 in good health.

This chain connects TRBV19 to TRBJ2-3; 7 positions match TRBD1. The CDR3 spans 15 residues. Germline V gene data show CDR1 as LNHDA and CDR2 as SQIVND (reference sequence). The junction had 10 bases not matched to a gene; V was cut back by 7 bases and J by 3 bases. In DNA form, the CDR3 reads TGTGCCAGTAAATCCAGGACAGGACGTACAGATACGCAGTATTTT. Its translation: CASKSRTGRTDTQYF.

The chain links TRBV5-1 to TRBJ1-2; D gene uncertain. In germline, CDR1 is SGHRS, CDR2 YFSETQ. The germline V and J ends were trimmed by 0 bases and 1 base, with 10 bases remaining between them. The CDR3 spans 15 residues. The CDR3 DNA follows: TGCGCCAGCAGCTTGGGCGGGAGAAATAACTATGGCTACACCTTC. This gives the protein CASSLGGRNNYGYTF.

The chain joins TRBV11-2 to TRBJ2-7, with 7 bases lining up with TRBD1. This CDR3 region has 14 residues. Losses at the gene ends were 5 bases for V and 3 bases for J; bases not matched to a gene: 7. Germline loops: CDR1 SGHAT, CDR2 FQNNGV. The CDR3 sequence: CASSRSDRSYEQYF. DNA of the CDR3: TGTGCCAGCAGCAGATCGGACAGGAGCTACGAGCAGTACTTC.

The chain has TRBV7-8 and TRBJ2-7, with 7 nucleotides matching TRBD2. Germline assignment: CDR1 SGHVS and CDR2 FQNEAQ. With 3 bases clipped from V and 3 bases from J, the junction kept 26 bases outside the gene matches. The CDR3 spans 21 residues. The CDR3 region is CASSLGGGNPPGRTWDYEQYF. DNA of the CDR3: TGTGCCAGCAGCTTGGGGGGGGGAAACCCCCCGGGACGTACCTGGGACTACGAGCAGTACTTC.

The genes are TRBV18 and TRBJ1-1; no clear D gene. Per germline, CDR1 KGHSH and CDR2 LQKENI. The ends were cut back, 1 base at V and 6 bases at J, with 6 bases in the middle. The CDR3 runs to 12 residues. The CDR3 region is CASSPLTPEAFF. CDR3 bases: TGTGCCAGCTCACCACTGACGCCTGAAGCTTTCTTT.

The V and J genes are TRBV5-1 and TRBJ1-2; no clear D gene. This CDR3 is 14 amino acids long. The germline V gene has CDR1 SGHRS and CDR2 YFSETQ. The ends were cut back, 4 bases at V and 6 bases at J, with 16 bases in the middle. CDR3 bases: TGCGCCAGCAGCCCCGGGCCCCGTGTCGATGGCTACACCTTC. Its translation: CASSPGPRVDGYTF.

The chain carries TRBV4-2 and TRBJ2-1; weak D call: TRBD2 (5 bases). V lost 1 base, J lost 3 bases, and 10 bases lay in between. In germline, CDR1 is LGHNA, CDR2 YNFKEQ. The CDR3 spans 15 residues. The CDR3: CASSQGELDYNEQFF. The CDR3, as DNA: TGTGCCAGCAGCCAAGGGGAACTAGACTACAATGAGCAGTTCTTC.

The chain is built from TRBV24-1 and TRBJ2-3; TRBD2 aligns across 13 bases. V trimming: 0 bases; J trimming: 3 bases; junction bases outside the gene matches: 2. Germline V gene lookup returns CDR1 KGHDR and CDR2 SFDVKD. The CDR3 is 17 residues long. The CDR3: CATSDLETSGRTDTQYF. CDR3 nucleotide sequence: TGTGCCACCAGTGATTTGGAGACTAGCGGGAGGACAGATACGCAGTATTTT.

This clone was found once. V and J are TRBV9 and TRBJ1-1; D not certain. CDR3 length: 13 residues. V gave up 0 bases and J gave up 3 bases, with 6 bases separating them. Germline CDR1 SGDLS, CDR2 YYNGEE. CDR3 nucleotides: TGTGCCAGCAGCGTAGAAAGGGACACTGAAGCTTTCTTT. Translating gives CASSVERDTEAFF.

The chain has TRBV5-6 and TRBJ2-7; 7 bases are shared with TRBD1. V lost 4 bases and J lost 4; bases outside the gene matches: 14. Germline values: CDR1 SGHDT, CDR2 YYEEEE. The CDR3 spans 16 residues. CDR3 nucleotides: TGTGCCAGCAGCCTCTCGACGAGACAGGGTGATTACGAGCAGTACTTC. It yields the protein CASSLSTRQGDYEQYF.

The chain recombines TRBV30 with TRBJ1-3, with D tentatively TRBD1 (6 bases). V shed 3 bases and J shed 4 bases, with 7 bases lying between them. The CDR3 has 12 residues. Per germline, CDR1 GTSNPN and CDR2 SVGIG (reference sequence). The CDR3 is CAWSQGGNTIYF. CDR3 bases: TGTGCCTGGAGCCAGGGGGGAAACACCATATATTTT. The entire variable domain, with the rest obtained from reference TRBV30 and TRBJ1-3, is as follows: SQTIHQWPATLVQPVGSPLSLECTVEGTSNPNLYWYRQAAGRGLQLLFYSVGIGQISSEVPQNLSASRPQDRQFILSSKKLLLSDSGFYLCAWSQGGNTIYFGEGSWLTVV.

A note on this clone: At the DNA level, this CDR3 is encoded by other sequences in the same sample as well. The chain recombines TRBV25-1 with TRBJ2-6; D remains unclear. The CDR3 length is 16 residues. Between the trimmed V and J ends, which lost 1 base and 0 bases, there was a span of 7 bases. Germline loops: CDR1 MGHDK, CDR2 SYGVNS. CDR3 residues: CASSESRSSGANVLTF. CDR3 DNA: TGTGCCAGCAGTGAATCCCGGTCCTCTGGGGCCAACGTCCTGACTTTC.

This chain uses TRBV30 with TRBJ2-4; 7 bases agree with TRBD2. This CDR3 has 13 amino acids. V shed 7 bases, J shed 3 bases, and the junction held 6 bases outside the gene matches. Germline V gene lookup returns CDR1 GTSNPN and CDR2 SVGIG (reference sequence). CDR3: CASQWGGKNIQYF. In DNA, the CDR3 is TGTGCCTCTCAGTGGGGGGGCAAAAACATTCAGTACTTC.

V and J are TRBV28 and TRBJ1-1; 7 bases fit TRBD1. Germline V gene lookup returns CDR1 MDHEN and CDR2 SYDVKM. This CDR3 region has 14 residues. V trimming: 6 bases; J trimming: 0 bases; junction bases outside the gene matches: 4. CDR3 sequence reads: CASRPGQMNTEAFF. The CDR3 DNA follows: TGTGCCAGCAGGCCGGGACAGATGAACACTGAAGCTTTCTTT.

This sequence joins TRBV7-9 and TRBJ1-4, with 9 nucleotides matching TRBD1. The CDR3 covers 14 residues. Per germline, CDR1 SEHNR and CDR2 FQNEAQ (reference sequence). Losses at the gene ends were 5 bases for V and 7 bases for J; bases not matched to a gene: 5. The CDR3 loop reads CASSNRGRIEKLFF. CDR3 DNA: TGTGCCAGCAGCAACAGGGGGCGAATTGAAAAACTGTTTTTT.

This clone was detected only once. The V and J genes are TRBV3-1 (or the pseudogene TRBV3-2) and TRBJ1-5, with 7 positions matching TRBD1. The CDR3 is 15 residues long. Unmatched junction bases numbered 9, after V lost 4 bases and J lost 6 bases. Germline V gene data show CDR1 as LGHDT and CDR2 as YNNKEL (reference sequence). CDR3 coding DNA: TGTGCCAGCAGCCTCATGTCAGGGGGAGGTCAGCCCCAGCATTTT. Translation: CASSLMSGGGQPQHF.

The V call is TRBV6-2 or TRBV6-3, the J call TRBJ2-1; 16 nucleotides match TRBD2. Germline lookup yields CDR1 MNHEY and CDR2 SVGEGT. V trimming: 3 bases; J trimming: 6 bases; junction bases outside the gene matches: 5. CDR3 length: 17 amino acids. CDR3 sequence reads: CASSYMGLAGGSNEQFF. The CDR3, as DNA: TGTGCCAGCAGTTATATGGGACTAGCGGGGGGGAGCAATGAGCAGTTCTTC.

CDR3 sequence (DNA): TGTGCCAGCAGCTTACAAGGAAATATGAACACTGAAGCTTTCTTT. It is translated as CASSLQGNMNTEAFF. The V gene is TRBV7-2, the J gene TRBJ1-1, with D uncertain. The germline V and J ends were trimmed by 2 bases and 0 bases, with 10 bases remaining between them. The germline gives CDR1 SGHTA, CDR2 FQGNSA. This CDR3 region has 15 residues.

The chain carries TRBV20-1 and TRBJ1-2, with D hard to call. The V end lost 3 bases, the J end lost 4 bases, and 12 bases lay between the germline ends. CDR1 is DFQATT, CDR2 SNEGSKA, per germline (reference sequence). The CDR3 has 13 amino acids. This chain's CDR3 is CSASNRIIYGYTF. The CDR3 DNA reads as TGCAGTGCTAGTAACAGAATCATCTATGGCTACACCTTC.

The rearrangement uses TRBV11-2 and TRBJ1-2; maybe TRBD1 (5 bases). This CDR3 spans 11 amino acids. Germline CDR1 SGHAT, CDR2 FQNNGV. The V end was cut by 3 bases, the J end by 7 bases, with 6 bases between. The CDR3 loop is CASSFQGGYTF. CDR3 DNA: TGTGCCAGCAGCTTTCAGGGTGGCTACACCTTC.

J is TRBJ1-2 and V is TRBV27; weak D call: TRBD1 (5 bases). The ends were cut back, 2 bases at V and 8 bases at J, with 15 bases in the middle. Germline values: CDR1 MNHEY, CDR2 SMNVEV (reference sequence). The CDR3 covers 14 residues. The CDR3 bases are TGTGCCAGCAGTTTACAGAATTATGAGGGGGGCTACACCTTC. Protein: CASSLQNYEGGYTF.

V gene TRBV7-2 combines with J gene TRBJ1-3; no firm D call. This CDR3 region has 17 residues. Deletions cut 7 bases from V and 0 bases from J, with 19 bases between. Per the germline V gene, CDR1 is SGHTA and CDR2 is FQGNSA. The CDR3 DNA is TGTGCCAGCATCGTACCCAGGTGGCCAGACTCTGGAAACACCATATATTTT. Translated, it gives CASIVPRWPDSGNTIYF.

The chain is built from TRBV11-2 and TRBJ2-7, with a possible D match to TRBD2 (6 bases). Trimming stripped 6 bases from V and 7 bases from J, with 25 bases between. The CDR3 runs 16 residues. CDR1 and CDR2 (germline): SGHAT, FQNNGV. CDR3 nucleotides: TGTGCCAGCAGTCTCGGGGGATTGAGGCCCCTCTGGGAGCAGTACTTC. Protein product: CASSLGGLRPLWEQYF.

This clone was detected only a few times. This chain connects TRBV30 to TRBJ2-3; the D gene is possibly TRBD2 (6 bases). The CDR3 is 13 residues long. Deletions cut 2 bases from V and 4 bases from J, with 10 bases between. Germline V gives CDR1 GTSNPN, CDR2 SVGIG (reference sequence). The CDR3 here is CAWSKRESDTQYF. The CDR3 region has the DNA TGTGCCTGGAGTAAACGGGAGTCAGATACGCAGTATTTT.

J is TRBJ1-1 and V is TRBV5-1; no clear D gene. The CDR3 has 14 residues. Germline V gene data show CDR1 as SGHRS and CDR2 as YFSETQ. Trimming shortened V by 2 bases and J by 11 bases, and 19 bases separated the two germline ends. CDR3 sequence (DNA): TGCGCCAGCAGCTTAGGCACGGGCTTCGGTAGGGCTTTCTTT. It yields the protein CASSLGTGFGRAFF.

The CDR3 sequence is CSGLAGNTGELFF. The CDR3 bases are TGCAGCGGACTAGCGGGTAACACCGGGGAGCTGTTTTTT. The chain links TRBV29-1 to TRBJ2-2; 10 nucleotides line up with TRBD2. This CDR3 has 13 amino acids. From germline, CDR1 is SQVTM and CDR2 ANQGSEA. V lost 7 bases to trimming and J lost 2 bases; unmatched junction nucleotides: 1.

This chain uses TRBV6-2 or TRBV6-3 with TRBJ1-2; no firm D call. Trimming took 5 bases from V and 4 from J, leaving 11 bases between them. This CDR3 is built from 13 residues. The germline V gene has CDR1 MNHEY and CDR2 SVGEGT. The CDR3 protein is CASSPGFRYGYTF. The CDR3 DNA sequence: TGTGCCAGCAGTCCCGGGTTCCGCTATGGCTACACCTTC.

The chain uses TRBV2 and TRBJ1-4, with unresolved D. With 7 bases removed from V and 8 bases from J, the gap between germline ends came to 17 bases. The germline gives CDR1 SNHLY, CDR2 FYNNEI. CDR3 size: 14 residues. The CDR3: CASKVRTAWEKLFF. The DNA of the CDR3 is TGTGCCAGCAAGGTCCGCACGGCTTGGGAAAAACTGTTTTTT.

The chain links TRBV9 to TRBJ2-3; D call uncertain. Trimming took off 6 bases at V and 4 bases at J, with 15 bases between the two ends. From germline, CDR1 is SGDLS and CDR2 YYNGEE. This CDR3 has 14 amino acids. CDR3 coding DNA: TGTGCCAGCACTCCGGGCACCAGACCAGATACGCAGTATTTT. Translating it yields CASTPGTRPDTQYF.

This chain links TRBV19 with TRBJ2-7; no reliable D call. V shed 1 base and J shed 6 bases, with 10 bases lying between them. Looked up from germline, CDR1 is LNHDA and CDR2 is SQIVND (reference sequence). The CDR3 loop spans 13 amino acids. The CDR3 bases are TGTGCCAGTAGTATAGTCATCGGGTTCGAGCAGTACTTC. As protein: CASSIVIGFEQYF.

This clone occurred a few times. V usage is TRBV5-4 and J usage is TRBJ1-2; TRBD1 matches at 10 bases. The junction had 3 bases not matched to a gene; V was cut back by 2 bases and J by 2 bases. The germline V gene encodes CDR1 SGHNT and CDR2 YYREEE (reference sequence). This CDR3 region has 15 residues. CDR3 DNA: TGTGCCAGCAGCTTTCGGGACAGGGGCAACTATGGCTACACCTTC. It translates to CASSFRDRGNYGYTF. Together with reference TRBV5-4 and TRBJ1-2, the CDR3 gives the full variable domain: ETGVTQSPTHLIKTRGQQVTLRCSSQSGHNTVSWYQQALGQGPQFIFQYYREEENGRGNFPPRFSGLQFPNYSSELNVNALELDDSALYLCASSFRDRGNYGYTFGSGTRLTVV.